The T cell receptor (beta chain) under discussion was sequenced for a study of T cell clones after liver transplantation. As for the study in general: Third-party-reactive TCRbeta sequences from pre-transplant mixed lymphocyte reactions served as antigen-independent comparators. At least one year of complete immunosuppression withdrawal without enzymes over twice normal defined tolerance. Three of eight recipients were HCV-positive; others had non-autoimmune, non-viral indications.

Repertoires were generated with immunoSEQ multiplex PCR, while TCRdb's copy carries only in-frame clones and drops some. The sample consists of 60,000 or so clones, 60% to 75% of them appearing once. CDR1 and CDR2 (germline): SGHDT, YYEEEE. CDR3 size: 16 residues. Trimming cost V 2 bases and J 2 bases, with 16 bases left between them. The source was CD4+ T cells from blood, collected at the 22-month timepoint. This clonotype was obtained from a human patient who received a liver transplant. Some T cells may be supplied by the graft donor. J is TRBJ2-5 and V is TRBV5-6, with D tentatively TRBD1 or TRBD2 (6 bases each). The CDR3 nucleotides read TGTGCCAGCAGCTTAACCGGGGGCCCAGATCAAGAGACCCAGTACTTC. It codes for CASSLTGGPDQETQYF.